This TCR beta chain was captured in a study of beta chain features in type 1 diabetes. Regarding the study as a whole: There was a moderate but significant shortening of TCRB CDR3s in all four CD4+ subsets of Type 1 diabetes patients.

V dropped 4 bases and J dropped 4 bases, with 23 bases sitting between them. This CDR3 is 17 amino acids long. Germline assignment: CDR1 SGDLS and CDR2 YYNGEE. As for this clone: The antigen remains unidentified.

Every bit of the isolated RNA underwent reverse transcription, so sequencing read expressed TCRB transcripts. Profiling relied on immunoSEQ multiplex PCR, and the TCRdb table lists in-frame clones only, not all of them. Of over 150,000 clones in the sample, 7.8% were seen once. The sequenced sample consisted of central memory CD4+ T cells from blood. The source is a woman aged 40 to 50 with type 1 diabetes. This chain uses TRBV9 with TRBJ1-1; D may be TRBD1 (6 bases). The CDR3 nucleotides are TGTGCCAGCAGCCCGCCGAGGGGGACGGGGGGCGCCACTGAAGCTTTCTTT. Amino acids: CASSPPRGTGGATEAFF.